This entry is about one TCR beta chain. These data are taken from a study of blood T cell repertoires in COVID-19. Turning to the study itself: Both acute and convalescent COVID-19 samples were obtained from the United States, Italy and Spain. T cells, B-cell-depleted T cells, or PBMCs supplied cDNA or gDNA.

V trimming: 3 bases; J trimming: 2 bases; junction bases outside the gene matches: 7. The CDR3 is 16 residues long. Germline CDR1 and CDR2: MNHEY and SMNVEV (reference sequence). Source study methods: Amplified reference gene primers provided the basis for estimating nucleated cell counts. Measured with immunoSEQ multiplex PCR; TCRdb has only the in-frame clones, and not every one. V and J calls and clone size are as listed in that table; D and trimming were resolved from the DNA. The sample shows fewer than 250,000 clones, around four fifths of them seen only once. The sequence was collected from a woman aged 45-59 years with acute or convalescent COVID-19. V is TRBV27 and J is TRBJ2-7, with 10 nucleotides matching TRBD2. Sequencing input: peripheral blood. The CDR3 bases are TGTGCCAGCAGTTTCACTAGCGGGGAGCTAACCTACGAGCAGTACTTC. It codes for CASSFTSGELTYEQYF.